The T cell receptor (beta chain) described here comes from a study of blood T cells in healthy people across ages. Study results and limitations: The authors considered diversity estimates from one million T cells to be underestimates. While age rose, TCR beta diversity per million T cells dropped in a roughly linear way. Unsorted PBMCs ruled out conclusive naive versus antigen-experienced comparison.

As for this clonotype: The target antigen is unknown.

The trim removed 0 bases at V and 7 bases at J, leaving 6 bases unmatched. Looked up from germline, CDR1 is DFQATT and CDR2 is SNEGSKA (reference sequence). The CDR3 length is 14 residues. The use of a sample-barcoded 5' primer and a J-beta primer mix characterized a second PCR of roughly 6 to 12 cycles. MiXCR was run by TCRdb on the 5' RACE reads, yielding one entry per CDR3 protein. The sample holds 1.4 million to 1.5 million distinct CDR3 sequences, 40% to 50% seen once. Samples each yielded at least 6 micrograms of total RNA. This receptor was identified in a woman in her late teens or twenties in good health. V is TRBV20-1 and J is TRBJ1-5; 7 nucleotides agree with TRBD1. The sample comprised blood. Here the CDR3 reads CSARDGTVGQPQHF. DNA of the CDR3: TGCAGTGCTAGAGACGGGACAGTAGGCCAGCCCCAGCATTTT.